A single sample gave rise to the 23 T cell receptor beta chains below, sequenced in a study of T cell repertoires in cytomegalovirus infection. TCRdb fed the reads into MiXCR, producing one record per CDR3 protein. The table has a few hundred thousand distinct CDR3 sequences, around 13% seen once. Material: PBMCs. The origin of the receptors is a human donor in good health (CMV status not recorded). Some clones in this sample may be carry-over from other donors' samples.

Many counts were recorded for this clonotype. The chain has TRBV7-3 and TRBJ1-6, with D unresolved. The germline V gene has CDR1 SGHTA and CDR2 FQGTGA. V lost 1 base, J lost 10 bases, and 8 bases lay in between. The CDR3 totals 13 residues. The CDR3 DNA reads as TGTGCCAGCAGCTTAATGGACTTCTCACCCCTCCACTTT. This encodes CASSLMDFSPLHF.

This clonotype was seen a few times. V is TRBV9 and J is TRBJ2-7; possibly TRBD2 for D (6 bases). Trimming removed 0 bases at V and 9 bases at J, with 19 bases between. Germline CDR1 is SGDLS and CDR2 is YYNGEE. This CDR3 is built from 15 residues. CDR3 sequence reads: CASSVGGTGVEGQYF. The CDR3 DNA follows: TGTGCCAGCAGCGTAGGTGGAACGGGGGTCGAAGGGCAGTACTTC.

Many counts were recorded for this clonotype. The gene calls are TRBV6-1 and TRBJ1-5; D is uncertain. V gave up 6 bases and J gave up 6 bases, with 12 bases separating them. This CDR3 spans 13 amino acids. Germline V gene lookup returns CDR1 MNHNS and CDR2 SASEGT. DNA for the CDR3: TGTGCCAGCAGGAGGACGATGGGTCAGCCCCAGCATTTT. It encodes CASRRTMGQPQHF.

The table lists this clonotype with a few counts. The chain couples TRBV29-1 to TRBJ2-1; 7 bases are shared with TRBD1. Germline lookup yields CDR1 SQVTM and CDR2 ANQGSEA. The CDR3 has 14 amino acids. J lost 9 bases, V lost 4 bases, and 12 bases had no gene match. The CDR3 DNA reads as TGCAGCGTTGTCGGACAGGTCGTCGGCGGTGAGCAGTTCTTC. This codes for CSVVGQVVGGEQFF.

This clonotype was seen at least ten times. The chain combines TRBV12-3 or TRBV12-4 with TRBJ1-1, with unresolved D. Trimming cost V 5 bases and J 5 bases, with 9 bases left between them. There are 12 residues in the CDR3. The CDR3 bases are TGTGCCAGCAGTCTAAAGAGTACTGAAGCTTTCTTT. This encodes CASSLKSTEAFF.

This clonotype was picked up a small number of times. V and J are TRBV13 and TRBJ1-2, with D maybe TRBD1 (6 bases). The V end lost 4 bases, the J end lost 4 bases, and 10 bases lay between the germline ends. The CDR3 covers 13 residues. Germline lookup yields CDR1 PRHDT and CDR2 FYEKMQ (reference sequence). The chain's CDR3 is CASSSRTAYGYTF. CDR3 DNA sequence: TGTGCCAGCAGCTCCCGGACAGCCTATGGCTACACCTTC. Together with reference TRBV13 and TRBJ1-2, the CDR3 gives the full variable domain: AAGVIQSPRHLIKEKRETATLKCYPIPRHDTVYWYQQGPGQDPQFLISFYEKMQSDKGSIPDRFSAQQFSDYHSELNMSSLELGDSALYFCASSSRTAYGYTFGSGTRLTVV.

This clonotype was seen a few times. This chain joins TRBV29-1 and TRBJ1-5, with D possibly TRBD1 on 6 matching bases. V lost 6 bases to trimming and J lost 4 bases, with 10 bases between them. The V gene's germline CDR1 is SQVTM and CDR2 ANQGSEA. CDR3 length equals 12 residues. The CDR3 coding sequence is TGCAGCGTCCAGGACAGTAATCAGCCCCAGCATTTT. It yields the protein CSVQDSNQPQHF.

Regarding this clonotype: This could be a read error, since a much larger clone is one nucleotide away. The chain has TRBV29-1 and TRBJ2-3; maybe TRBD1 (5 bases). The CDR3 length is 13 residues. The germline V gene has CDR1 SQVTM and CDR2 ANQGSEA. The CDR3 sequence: CSVNPLGPDTKYF. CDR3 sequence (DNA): TGCAGCGTTAACCCCCTGGGGCCAGATACGAAGTATTTT.

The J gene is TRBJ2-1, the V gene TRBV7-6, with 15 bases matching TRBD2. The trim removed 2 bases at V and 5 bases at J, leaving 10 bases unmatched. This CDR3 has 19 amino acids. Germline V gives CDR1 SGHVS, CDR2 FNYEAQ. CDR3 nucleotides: TGTGCCAGCAGCTTAACTCCCGGGACTAGCGGGGGGAATAACAATGAGCAGTTCTTC. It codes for CASSLTPGTSGGNNNEQFF.

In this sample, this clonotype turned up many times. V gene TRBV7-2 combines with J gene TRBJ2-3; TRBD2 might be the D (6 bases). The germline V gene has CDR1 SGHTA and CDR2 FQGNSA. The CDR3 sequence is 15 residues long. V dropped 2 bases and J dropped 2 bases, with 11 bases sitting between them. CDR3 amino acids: CASSLSAGTTDTQYF. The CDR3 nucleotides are TGTGCCAGCAGCTTATCCGCGGGGACCACAGATACGCAGTATTTT.

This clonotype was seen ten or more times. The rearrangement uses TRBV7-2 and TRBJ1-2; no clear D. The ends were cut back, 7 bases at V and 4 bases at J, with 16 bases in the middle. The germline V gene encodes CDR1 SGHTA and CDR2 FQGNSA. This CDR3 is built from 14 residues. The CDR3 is CASTLIGQTYGYTF. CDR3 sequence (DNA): TGTGCCAGCACCCTTATAGGGCAGACCTATGGCTACACCTTC.

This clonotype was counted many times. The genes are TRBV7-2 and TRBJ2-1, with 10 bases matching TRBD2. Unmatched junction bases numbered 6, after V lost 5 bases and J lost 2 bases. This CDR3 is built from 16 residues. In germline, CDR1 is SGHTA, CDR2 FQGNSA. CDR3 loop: CASSTGGLAPYNEQFF. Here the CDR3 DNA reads TGTGCCAGCAGCACCGGGGGACTAGCGCCCTACAATGAGCAGTTCTTC.

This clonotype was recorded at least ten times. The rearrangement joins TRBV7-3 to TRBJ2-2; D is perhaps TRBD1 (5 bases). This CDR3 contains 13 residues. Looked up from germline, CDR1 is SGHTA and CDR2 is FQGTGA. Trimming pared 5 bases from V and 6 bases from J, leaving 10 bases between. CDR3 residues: CASSQTRAGELFF. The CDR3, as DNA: TGTGCCAGCAGCCAAACCAGGGCCGGGGAGCTGTTTTTT.

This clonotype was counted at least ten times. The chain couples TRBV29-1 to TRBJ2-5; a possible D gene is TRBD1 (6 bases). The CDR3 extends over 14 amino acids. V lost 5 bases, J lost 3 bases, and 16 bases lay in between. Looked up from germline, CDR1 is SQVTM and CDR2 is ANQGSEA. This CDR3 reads CSVLKTPGEETQYF. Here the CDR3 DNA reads TGCAGCGTTCTCAAAACCCCAGGGGAAGAGACCCAGTACTTC. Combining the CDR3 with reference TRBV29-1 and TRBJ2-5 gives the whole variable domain SAVISQKPSRDICQRGTSLTIQCQVDSQVTMMFWYRQQPGQSLTLIATANQGSEATYESGFVIDKFPISRPNLTFSTLTVSNMSPEDSSIYLCSVLKTPGEETQYFGPGTRLLVL.

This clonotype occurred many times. CDR3 DNA sequence: TGTGCCAGCAGCCTCTCGACAGGGGTTGGTCAGCCCCAGCATTTT. Amino acid sequence: CASSLSTGVGQPQHF. The rearrangement links TRBV7-6 to TRBJ1-5, with 8 bases aligning to TRBD1. After removal of 5 bases from V and 6 bases from J, the junction contained 9 bases not matched to a gene. CDR3 length: 15 residues. Per germline, CDR1 SGHVS and CDR2 FNYEAQ.

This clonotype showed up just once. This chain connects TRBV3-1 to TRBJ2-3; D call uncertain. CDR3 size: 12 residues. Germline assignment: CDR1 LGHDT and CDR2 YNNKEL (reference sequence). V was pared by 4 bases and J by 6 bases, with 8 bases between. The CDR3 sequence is CASSRPPDTQYF. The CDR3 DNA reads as TGTGCCAGCAGCCGCCCTCCGGATACGCAGTATTTT.

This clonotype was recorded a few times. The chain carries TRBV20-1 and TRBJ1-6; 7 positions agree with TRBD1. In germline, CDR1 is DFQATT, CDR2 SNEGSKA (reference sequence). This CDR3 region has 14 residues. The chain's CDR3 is CSAGVTGSNSPLHF. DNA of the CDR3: TGCAGCGCTGGAGTGACAGGGAGTAATTCACCCCTCCACTTT.

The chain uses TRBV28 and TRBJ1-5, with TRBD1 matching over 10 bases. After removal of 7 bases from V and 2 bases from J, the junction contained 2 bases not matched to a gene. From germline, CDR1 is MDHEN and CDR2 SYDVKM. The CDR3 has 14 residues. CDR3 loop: CASTTGGGNQPQHF. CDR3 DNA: TGTGCCAGCACGACAGGGGGCGGCAATCAGCCCCAGCATTTT.

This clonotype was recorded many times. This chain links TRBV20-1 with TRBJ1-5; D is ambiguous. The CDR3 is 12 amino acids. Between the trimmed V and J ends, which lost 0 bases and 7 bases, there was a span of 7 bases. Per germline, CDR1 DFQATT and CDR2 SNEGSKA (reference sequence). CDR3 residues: CSAREGMQPQHF. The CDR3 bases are TGCAGTGCTAGAGAGGGTATGCAGCCCCAGCATTTT.

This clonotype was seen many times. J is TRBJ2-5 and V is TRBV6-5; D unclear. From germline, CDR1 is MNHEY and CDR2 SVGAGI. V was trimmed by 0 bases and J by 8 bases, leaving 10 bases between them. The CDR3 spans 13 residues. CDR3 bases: TGTGCCAGCAGTTACTCTGGGGTGGGAACCCAGTACTTC. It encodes CASSYSGVGTQYF.

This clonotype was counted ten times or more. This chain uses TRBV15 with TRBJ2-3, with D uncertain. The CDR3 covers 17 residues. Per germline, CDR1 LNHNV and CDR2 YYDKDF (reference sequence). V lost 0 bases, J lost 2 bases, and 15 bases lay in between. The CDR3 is CATSREGGTMLTDTQYF. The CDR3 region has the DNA TGTGCCACCAGCAGAGAGGGTGGCACCATGCTCACAGATACGCAGTATTTT.

The CDR3 DNA is TGTGCCACCAGCAGAGATCCCGGACTCAACTACGAGCAGTACTTC. This encodes CATSRDPGLNYEQYF. The chain carries TRBV15 and TRBJ2-7; D might be TRBD2 (5 bases). CDR3 size: 15 residues. CDR1 is LNHNV, CDR2 YYDKDF, per germline (reference sequence). V lost 0 bases and J lost 3, with 12 bases in between.

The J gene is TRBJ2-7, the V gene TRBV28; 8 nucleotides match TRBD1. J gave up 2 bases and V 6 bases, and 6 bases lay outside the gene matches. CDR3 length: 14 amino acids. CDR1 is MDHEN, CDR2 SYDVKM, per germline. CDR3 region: CASREPGQAYEQYF. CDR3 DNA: TGTGCCAGCAGAGAGCCGGGACAGGCCTACGAGCAGTACTTC.